Presented here are 25 T cell receptor beta chains from one specimen sequenced in a study of shared clonotypes between healthy human individuals (dated by TCRdb to 2019 to 2021). Library construction relied on the immunoSEQ multiplex PCR assay. In its TCRdb copy, this immuneACCESS table keeps in-frame sequences only and misses some clones. Where compared with another copy, unresolved V genes explain less than half of these, and the others have no known cause. A total of approximately 2.5 million clones appear in this sample, approximately 92% of them only once. Over 0.12% of the sample is held by the ten biggest clonotypes. The sequenced material came from naive CD4+ T cells sorted from blood. The meaning of the sample's cell subset or site label: CD45RA+ positively selected. These receptors all stem from a man between 18 and 29 years old in good health.

This chain joins TRBV28 and TRBJ2-1, with TRBD2 matching over 13 bases. Germline lookup yields CDR1 MDHEN and CDR2 SYDVKM. The ends lost 6 bases at V and 8 bases at J; junction bases unmatched: 4. This CDR3 contains 14 residues. The CDR3 nucleotides are TGTGCCAGCAGCAGGACTAGCGGGAGCTATGAGCAGTTCTTC. Amino acid sequence: CASSRTSGSYEQFF. Combining the CDR3 with reference TRBV28 and TRBJ2-1 gives the whole variable domain DVKVTQSSRYLVKRTGEKVFLECVQDMDHENMFWYRQDPGLGLRLIYFSYDVKMKEKGDIPEGYSVSREKKERFSLILESASTNQTSMYLCASSRTSGSYEQFFGPGTRLTVL.

The chain carries TRBV5-4 and TRBJ2-7; no reliable D call. The CDR3 has 13 residues. Trimming shortened V by 4 bases and J by 4 bases, and 12 bases separated the two germline ends. Looked up from germline, CDR1 is SGHNT and CDR2 is YYREEE (reference sequence). The CDR3 is CASSPGIRYEQYF. The CDR3 region has the DNA TGTGCCAGCAGCCCCGGAATAAGGTACGAGCAGTACTTC. Using reference TRBV5-4 and TRBJ2-7 for the parts outside the CDR3, the full variable domain is ETGVTQSPTHLIKTRGQQVTLRCSSQSGHNTVSWYQQALGQGPQFIFQYYREEENGRGNFPPRFSGLQFPNYSSELNVNALELDDSALYLCASSPGIRYEQYFGPGTRLTVT.

The rearrangement links TRBV10-3 to TRBJ2-2; 13 bases line up with TRBD2. The germline CDR1 and CDR2 sequences are ENHRY and SYGVKD. This CDR3 spans 15 amino acids. Trimming at V came to 6 bases and at J to 5 bases, leaving 3 bases not matched to a gene. CDR3 sequence: CAISAGLAGTGELFF. CDR3 DNA sequence: TGTGCCATCAGCGCGGGACTAGCGGGAACCGGGGAGCTGTTTTTT.

About this clone itself: Other DNA sequences in this specimen translate into the identical CDR3. The J gene is TRBJ2-3, the V gene TRBV30; 8 nucleotides align to TRBD2. The CDR3 has 14 residues. Trimming cost V 5 bases and J 0 bases; bases outside gene matches: 4. Germline loops: CDR1 GTSNPN, CDR2 SVGIG (reference sequence). For the CDR3, the DNA is TGTGCCTGGGGACTAGCCGGCAGCACAGATACGCAGTATTTT. Residues: CAWGLAGSTDTQYF.

The V gene is TRBV10-3, the J gene TRBJ2-3, with TRBD1 identical over 9 bases. Germline values: CDR1 ENHRY, CDR2 SYGVKD. The ends lost 0 bases at V and 1 base at J; junction bases unmatched: 2. CDR3 size: 16 residues. CDR3 protein: CAISESWDRGTDTQYF. The CDR3 bases are TGTGCCATCAGTGAGTCTTGGGACAGGGGCACAGATACGCAGTATTTT.

The gene calls are TRBV4-2 and TRBJ1-6; D is uncertain. This CDR3 region has 17 residues. Trimming left V 6 bases short and J 0 bases short, with 15 bases between. CDR1 is LGHNA and CDR2 is YNFKEQ in the germline V gene. The CDR3 is CASRVDGGSSYNSPLHF. CDR3 nucleotide sequence: TGTGCCAGCAGGGTCGACGGCGGGAGCTCCTATAATTCACCCCTCCACTTT.

This clone was counted a single time. The V gene is TRBV6-6, the J gene TRBJ1-6; TRBD1 matches at 8 bases. With V trimmed by 5 bases and J by 7 bases, 7 bases remained unmatched. The V gene's germline CDR1 is MNHNY and CDR2 SVGAGI (reference sequence). This CDR3 region has 15 residues. CDR3 region: CASSPTGGPNSPLHF. The CDR3 DNA reads TGTGCCAGCAGTCCTACAGGGGGTCCGAATTCACCCCTCCACTTT.

This chain links TRBV5-4 with TRBJ2-7; a possible D gene is TRBD1 (5 bases). Trimming took off 5 bases at V and 2 bases at J, with 8 bases between the two ends. The CDR3 loop spans 12 amino acids. Germline CDR1 and CDR2: SGHNT and YYREEE (reference sequence). The CDR3 DNA sequence: TGTGCCAGCAGGGGGCCCACCTACGAGCAGTACTTC. This codes for CASRGPTYEQYF.

V gene TRBV7-2 combines with J gene TRBJ2-3, with D perhaps TRBD2 (7 bases). The length of the CDR3 is 14 residues. V was trimmed by 4 bases and J by 4 bases, leaving 12 bases between them. CDR1 and CDR2 from the germline V gene are SGHTA and FQGNSA. CDR3 sequence (DNA): TGTGCCAGCAGCTCGGAGGGGGGGGCAGATACGCAGTATTTT. As protein: CASSSEGGADTQYF.

This clone occurred once. Other DNA sequences in the same sample also yield this CDR3. V and J are TRBV5-1 and TRBJ2-1, with 8 positions matching TRBD2. The germline CDR1 and CDR2 sequences are SGHRS and YFSETQ. The J segment lost 7 bases and the V segment lost 4 bases, leaving 7 bases of the junction unmatched. The CDR3 runs 14 residues. CDR3 protein: CASSTRTSRNEQFF. Here the CDR3 DNA reads TGCGCCAGCAGCACCAGGACTAGCCGAAATGAGCAGTTCTTC.

In the case of this clone: Distinct nucleotide sequences in the sample also encode this CDR3. The chain links TRBV9 to TRBJ2-1; TRBD2 might be the D (7 bases). The V and J ends lost 2 bases and 4 bases respectively, with 16 bases between them. Germline CDR1 is SGDLS and CDR2 is YYNGEE. The CDR3 sequence is 16 residues long. The CDR3 region has the DNA TGTGCCAGCAGCGTCGAGGGGAGGGGGAGTTACAATGAGCAGTTCTTC. Its protein product is CASSVEGRGSYNEQFF.

The chain recombines TRBV10-3 with TRBJ2-2, with unresolved D. V was clipped by 0 bases and J by 1 base, with 9 bases between them. Germline V gene data show CDR1 as ENHRY and CDR2 as SYGVKD. The CDR3 totals 16 residues. In DNA, the CDR3 is TGTGCCATCAGTGAGTCACCACCACGGAACACCGGGGAGCTGTTTTTT. Protein sequence: CAISESPPRNTGELFF.

This clone was recorded once. The rearrangement links TRBV5-1 to TRBJ2-5; a possible D gene is TRBD1 (5 bases). Per the germline V gene, CDR1 is SGHRS and CDR2 is YFSETQ. The V and J ends lost 1 base and 1 base respectively, with 8 bases between them. This CDR3 comprises 14 residues. This CDR3 reads CASSLRQGQETQYF. In DNA, the CDR3 is TGCGCCAGCAGCTTGCGCCAGGGCCAAGAGACCCAGTACTTC.

The rearrangement joins TRBV25-1 to TRBJ2-4; D assignment may be TRBD1 or TRBD2 (6 bases each). Germline CDR1 MGHDK, CDR2 SYGVNS. Trimming left V 2 bases short and J 10 bases short, with 12 bases between. The CDR3 runs to 13 residues. The CDR3 sequence is CASSEGTGRIQYF. The CDR3 bases are TGTGCCAGCAGTGAAGGTACAGGGAGGATTCAGTACTTC.

The chain recombines TRBV6-1 with TRBJ2-4; no reliable D call. The CDR3 is 13 amino acids. V was shortened by 1 base and J by 4 bases, with 5 bases between the two germline ends. Looked up from germline, CDR1 is MNHNS and CDR2 is SASEGT. The CDR3 sequence is CASSEGGKNIQYF. CDR3 bases: TGTGCCAGCAGTGAAGGCGGTAAAAACATTCAGTACTTC.

V usage is TRBV15 and J usage is TRBJ1-3; D gene unclear. Germline V gene data show CDR1 as LNHNV and CDR2 as YYDKDF (reference sequence). The CDR3 is 16 amino acids. Trimming removed 1 base at V and 0 bases at J, with 10 bases between. The CDR3 region has the DNA TGTGCCACCAGCAGAGGGAGGCCAGCCTCTGGAAACACCATATATTTT. Amino acid sequence: CATSRGRPASGNTIYF.

As for this clone: Other DNA sequences in the sample encode the same CDR3. Here the CDR3 DNA reads TGCGCCAGCAGCTTGGGCGGGGGAAACTCCTACGAGCAGTACTTC. Encoded protein: CASSLGGGNSYEQYF. V gene TRBV5-1 combines with J gene TRBJ2-7; 7 bases agree with TRBD2. This CDR3 spans 15 amino acids. V lost 0 bases to trimming and J lost 0 bases; unmatched junction nucleotides: 3. Germline V gene data show CDR1 as SGHRS and CDR2 as YFSETQ.

The chain employs TRBV6-6 and TRBJ1-6, with TRBD1 identical over 8 bases. Germline V gives CDR1 MNHNY, CDR2 SVGAGI (reference sequence). The CDR3 extends over 14 amino acids. The junction had 11 bases not matched to a gene; V was cut back by 10 bases and J by 9 bases. CDR3 sequence (DNA): TGTGCCACTAAATTGCAGGGGGCGGTTTCACCCCTCCACTTT. Translation gives CATKLQGAVSPLHF.

The V and J genes are TRBV5-1 and TRBJ2-3, with 7 bases that match TRBD1. Germline V gene data show CDR1 as SGHRS and CDR2 as YFSETQ. V was pared by 3 bases and J by 0 bases, with 4 bases of the junction left unmatched. The CDR3 totals 15 residues. In nucleotides, the CDR3 is TGCGCCAGCAGCTCGGACAGGCAAAGCACAGATACGCAGTATTTT. Its translation: CASSSDRQSTDTQYF.

The chain links TRBV6-5 to TRBJ1-5; TRBD1 agrees at 10 bases. CDR3 length equals 15 residues. After removal of 6 bases from V and 1 base from J, the junction contained 3 bases not matched to a gene. Germline lookup yields CDR1 MNHEY and CDR2 SVGAGI. This chain's CDR3 is CASSQDRGSNQPQHF. The CDR3 DNA reads as TGTGCCAGCAGCCAGGACAGGGGGAGCAATCAGCCCCAGCATTTT.

This chain uses TRBV29-1 with TRBJ2-7; tentatively, D is TRBD1 (6 bases). Trimming pared 6 bases from V and 5 bases from J, leaving 17 bases between. Germline CDR1 and CDR2: SQVTM and ANQGSEA. This CDR3 is 13 amino acids long. CDR3 residues: CSVATVRDNEQYF. In DNA form, the CDR3 reads TGCAGCGTGGCGACCGTCCGGGACAACGAGCAGTACTTC.

V gene TRBV5-1 combines with J gene TRBJ2-2, with 8 positions matching TRBD1. Germline assignment: CDR1 SGHRS and CDR2 YFSETQ. Unmatched junction bases numbered 8, after V lost 4 bases and J lost 9 bases. CDR3 length equals 14 residues. DNA of the CDR3: TGCGCCAGCAGCGGGAGGACAGGGATCAGGGAGCTGTTTTTT. It yields the protein CASSGRTGIRELFF.

This chain links TRBV6-4 with TRBJ2-1; 11 positions match TRBD2. Germline lookup yields CDR1 MRHNA and CDR2 SNTAGT. J gave up 8 bases and V 0 bases, and 6 bases lay outside the gene matches. This CDR3 is built from 16 residues. CDR3 DNA: TGTGCCAGCAGTGACTCTGGGACTAGCGGTATGCATGAGCAGTTCTTC. Translating it yields CASSDSGTSGMHEQFF.

This clone was detected a few times. The chain joins TRBV15 to TRBJ2-6; TRBD2 might be the D (6 bases). Germline CDR1 and CDR2: LNHNV and YYDKDF (reference sequence). V shed 0 bases and J shed 2 bases, with 8 bases lying between them. The CDR3 spans 16 residues. The CDR3 bases are TGTGCCACCAGCAGAGATGGAGGGACTGGGGCCAACGTCCTGACTTTC. Its translation: CATSRDGGTGANVLTF.

The chain employs TRBV14 and TRBJ1-2; a weak D match, TRBD1 (6 bases). CDR1 SGHDN and CDR2 FVKESK come from the germline V gene. With 4 bases removed from V and 8 bases from J, the gap between germline ends came to 14 bases. The CDR3 consists of 13 residues. This CDR3 is CASSPTRRGGYTF. The CDR3 coding sequence is TGTGCCAGCAGCCCCACAAGGAGGGGGGGCTACACCTTC.